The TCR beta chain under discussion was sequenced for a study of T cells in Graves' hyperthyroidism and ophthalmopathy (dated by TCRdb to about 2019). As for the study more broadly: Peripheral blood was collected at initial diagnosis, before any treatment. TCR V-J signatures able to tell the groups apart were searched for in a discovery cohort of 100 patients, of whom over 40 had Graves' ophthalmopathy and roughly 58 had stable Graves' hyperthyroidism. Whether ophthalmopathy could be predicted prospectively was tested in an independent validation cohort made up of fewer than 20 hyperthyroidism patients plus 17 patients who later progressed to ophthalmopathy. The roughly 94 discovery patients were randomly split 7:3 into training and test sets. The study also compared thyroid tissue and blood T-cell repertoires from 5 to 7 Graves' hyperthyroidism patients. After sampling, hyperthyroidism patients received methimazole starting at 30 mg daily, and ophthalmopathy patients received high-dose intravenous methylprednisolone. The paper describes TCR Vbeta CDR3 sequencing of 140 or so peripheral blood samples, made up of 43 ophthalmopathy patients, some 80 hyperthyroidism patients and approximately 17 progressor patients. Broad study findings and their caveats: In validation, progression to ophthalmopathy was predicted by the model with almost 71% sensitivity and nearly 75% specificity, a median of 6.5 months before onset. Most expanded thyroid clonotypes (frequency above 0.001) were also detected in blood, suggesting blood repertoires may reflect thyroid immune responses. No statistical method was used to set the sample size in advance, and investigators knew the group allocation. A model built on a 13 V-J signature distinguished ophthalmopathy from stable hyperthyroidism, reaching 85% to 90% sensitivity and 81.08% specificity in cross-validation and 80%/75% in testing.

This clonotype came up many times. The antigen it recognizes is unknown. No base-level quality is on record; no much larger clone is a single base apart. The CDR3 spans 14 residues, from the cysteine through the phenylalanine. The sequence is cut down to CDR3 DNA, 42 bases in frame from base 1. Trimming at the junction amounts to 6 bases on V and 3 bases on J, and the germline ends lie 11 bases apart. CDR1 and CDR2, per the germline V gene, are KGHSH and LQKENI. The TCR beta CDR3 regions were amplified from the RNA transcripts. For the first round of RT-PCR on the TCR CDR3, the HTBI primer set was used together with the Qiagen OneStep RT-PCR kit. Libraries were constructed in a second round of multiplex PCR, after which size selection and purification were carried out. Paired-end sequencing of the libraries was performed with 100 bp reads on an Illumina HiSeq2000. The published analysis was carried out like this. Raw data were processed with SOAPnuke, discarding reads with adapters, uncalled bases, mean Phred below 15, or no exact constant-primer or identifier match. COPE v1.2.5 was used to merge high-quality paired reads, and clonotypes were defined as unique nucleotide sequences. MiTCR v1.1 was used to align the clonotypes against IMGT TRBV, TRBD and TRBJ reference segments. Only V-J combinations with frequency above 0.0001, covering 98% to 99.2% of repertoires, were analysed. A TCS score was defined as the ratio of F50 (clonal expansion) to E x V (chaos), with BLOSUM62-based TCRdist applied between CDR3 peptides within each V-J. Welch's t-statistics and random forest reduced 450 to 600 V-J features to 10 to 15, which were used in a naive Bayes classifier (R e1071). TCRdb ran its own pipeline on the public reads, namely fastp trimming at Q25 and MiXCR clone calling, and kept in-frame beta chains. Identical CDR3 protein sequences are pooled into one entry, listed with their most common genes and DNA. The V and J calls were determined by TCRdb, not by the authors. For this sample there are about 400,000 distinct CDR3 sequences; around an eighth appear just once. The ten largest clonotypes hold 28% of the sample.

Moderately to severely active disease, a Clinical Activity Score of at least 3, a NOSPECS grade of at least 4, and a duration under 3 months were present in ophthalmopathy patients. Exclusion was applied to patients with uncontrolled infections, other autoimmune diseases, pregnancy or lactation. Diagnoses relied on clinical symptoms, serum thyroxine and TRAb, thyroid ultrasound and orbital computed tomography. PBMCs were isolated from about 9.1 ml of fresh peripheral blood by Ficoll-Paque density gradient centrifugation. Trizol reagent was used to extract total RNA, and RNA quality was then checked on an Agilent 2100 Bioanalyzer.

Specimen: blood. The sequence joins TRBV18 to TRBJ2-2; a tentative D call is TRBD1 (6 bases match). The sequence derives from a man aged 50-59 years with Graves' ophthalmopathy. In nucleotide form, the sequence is TGTGCCAGCTCCCCAGGGGCGCACACCGGGGAGCTGTTTTTT. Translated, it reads CASSPGAHTGELFF. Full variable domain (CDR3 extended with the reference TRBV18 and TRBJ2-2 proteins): NAGVMQNPRHLVRRRGQEARLRCSPMKGHSHVYWYRQLPEEGLKFMVYLQKENIIDESGMPKERFSAEFPKEGPSILRIQQVVRGDSAAYFCASSPGAHTGELFFGEGSRLTVL.